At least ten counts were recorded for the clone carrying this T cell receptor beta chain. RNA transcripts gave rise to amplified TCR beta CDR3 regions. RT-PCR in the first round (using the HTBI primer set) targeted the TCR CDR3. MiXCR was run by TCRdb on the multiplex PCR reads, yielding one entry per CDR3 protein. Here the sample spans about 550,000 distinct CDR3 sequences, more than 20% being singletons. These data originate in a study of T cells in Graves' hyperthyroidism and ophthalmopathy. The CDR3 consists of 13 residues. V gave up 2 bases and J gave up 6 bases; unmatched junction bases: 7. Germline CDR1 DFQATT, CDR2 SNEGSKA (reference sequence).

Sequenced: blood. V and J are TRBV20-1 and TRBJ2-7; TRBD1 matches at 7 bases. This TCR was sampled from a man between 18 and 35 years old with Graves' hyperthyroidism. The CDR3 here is CSARRQGSGEQYF. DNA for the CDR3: TGCAGTGCTAGAAGACAGGGAAGCGGCGAGCAGTACTTC.